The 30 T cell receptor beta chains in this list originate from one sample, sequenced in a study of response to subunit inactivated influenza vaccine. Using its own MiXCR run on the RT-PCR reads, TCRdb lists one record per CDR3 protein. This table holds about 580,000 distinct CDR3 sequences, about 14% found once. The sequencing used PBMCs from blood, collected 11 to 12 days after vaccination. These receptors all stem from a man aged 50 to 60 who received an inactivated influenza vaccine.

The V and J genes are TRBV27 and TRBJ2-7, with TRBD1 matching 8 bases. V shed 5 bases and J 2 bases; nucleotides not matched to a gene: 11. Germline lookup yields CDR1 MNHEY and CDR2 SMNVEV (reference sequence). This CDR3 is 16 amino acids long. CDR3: CASSPFGDRGTYEQYF. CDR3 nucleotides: TGTGCCAGCAGTCCCTTCGGCGACAGGGGCACCTACGAGCAGTACTTC.

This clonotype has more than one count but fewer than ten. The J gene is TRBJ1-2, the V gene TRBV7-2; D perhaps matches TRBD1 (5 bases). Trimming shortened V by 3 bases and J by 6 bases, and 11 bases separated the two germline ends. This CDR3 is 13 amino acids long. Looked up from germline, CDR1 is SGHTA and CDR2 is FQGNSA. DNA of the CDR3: TGTGCCAGCAGCTTCGCCAGGGTTAATGGCTACACCTTC. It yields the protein CASSFARVNGYTF.

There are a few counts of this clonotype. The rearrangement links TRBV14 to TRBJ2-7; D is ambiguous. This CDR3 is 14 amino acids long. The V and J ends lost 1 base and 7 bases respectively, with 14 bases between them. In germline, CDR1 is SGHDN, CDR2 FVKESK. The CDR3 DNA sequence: TGTGCCAGCAGCCAAGCCGAGACGCTAGGGGAGCAGTACTTC. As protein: CASSQAETLGEQYF. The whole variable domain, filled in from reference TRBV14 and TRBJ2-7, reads EAGVTQFPSHSVIEKGQTVTLRCDPISGHDNLYWYRRVMGKEIKFLLHFVKESKQDESGMPNNRFLAERTGGTYSTLKVQPAELEDSGVYFCASSQAETLGEQYFGPGTRLTVT.

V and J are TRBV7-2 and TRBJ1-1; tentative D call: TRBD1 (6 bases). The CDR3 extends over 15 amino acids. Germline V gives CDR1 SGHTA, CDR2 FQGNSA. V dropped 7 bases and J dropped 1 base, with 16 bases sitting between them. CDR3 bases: TGTGCCAGCACTATAAGGGGGGCGGGGAACACTGAAGCTTTCTTT. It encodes CASTIRGAGNTEAFF.

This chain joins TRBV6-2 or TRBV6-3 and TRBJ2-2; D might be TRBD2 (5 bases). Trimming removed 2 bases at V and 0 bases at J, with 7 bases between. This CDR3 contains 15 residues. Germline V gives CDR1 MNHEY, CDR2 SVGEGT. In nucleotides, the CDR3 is TGTGCCAGCAGTTACACTAGGGCGAACACCGGGGAGCTGTTTTTT. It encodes CASSYTRANTGELFF.

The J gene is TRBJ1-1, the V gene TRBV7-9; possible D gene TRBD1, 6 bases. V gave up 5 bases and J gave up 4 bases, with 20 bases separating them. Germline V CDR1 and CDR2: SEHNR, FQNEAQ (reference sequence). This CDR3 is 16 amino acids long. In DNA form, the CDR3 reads TGTGCCAGCAGCCACATTCTTGGGGGCGGGGGCACTGAAGCTTTCTTT. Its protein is CASSHILGGGGTEAFF.

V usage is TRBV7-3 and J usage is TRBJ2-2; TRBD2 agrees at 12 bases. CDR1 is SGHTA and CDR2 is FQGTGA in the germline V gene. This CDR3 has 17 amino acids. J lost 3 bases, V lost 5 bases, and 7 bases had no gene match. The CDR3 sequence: CASSPKRTSGDTGELFF. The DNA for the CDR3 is TGTGCCAGCAGCCCGAAACGGACTAGCGGGGACACCGGGGAGCTGTTTTTT.

The DNA of the CDR3 is TGTGCCAGCAGCTCTTTGGAACACACAGATACGCAGTATTTT. Encoded protein: CASSSLEHTDTQYF. The chain links TRBV7-2 to TRBJ2-3, with D uncertain. The length of the CDR3 is 14 residues. The germline CDR1 and CDR2 sequences are SGHTA and FQGNSA. The V end was cut by 4 bases, the J end by 2 bases, with 10 bases between.

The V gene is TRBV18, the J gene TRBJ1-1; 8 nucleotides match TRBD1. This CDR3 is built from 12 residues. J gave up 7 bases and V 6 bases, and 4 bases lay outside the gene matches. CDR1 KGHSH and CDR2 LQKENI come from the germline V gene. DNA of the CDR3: TGTGCCAGCTCGCCCGGACAGGGTGAAGCTTTCTTT. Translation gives CASSPGQGEAFF.

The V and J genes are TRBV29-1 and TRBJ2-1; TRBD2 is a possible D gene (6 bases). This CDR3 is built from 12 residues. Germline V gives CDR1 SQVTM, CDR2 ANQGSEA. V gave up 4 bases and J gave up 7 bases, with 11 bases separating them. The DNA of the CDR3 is TGCAGCGTTGTCAACCGGGGGAATGAGCAGTTCTTC. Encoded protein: CSVVNRGNEQFF.

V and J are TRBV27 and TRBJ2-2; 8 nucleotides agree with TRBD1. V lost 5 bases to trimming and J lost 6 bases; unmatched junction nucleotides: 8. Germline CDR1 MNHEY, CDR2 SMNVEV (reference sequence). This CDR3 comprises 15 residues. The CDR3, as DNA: TGTGCCAGCAGTGCGGACAGGGCGAAGGCCGGGGAGCTGTTTTTT. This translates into CASSADRAKAGELFF.

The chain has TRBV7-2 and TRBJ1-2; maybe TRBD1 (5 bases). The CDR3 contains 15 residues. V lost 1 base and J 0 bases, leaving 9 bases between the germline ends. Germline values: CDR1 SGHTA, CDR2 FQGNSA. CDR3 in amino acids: CASSLGGRTNYGYTF. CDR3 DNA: TGTGCCAGCAGCTTAGGGGGACGGACTAACTATGGCTACACCTTC.

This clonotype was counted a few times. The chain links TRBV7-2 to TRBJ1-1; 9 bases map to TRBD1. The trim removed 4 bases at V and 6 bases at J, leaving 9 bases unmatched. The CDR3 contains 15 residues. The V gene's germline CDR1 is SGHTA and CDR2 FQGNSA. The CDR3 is CASSSFTGGNAEAFF. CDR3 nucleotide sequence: TGTGCCAGCAGCTCGTTCACAGGGGGCAACGCTGAAGCTTTCTTT.

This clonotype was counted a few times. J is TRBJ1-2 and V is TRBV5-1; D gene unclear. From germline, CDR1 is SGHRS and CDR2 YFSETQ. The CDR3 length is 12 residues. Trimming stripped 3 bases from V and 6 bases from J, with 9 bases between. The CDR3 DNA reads TGCGCCAGCAGCTGGTCAGGTCATGGCTACACCTTC. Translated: CASSWSGHGYTF.

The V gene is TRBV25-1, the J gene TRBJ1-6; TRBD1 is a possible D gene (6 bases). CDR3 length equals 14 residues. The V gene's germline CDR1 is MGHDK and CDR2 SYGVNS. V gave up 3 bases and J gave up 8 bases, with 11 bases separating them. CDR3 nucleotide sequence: TGTGCCAGCAGTGATCGGGGGCCTTATTCACCCCTCCACTTT. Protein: CASSDRGPYSPLHF. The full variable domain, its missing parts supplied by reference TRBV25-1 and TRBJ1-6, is EADIYQTPRYLVIGTGKKITLECSQTMGHDKMYWYQQDPGMELHLIHYSYGVNSTEKGDLSSESTVSRIRTEHFPLTLESARPSHTSQYLCASSDRGPYSPLHFGNGTRLTVT.

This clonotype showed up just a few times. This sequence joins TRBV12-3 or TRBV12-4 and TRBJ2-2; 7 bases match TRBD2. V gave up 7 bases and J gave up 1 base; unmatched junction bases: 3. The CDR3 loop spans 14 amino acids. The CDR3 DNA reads TGTGCCAGCACCCAGCGGGGGAACACCGGGGAGCTGTTTTTT. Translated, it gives CASTQRGNTGELFF.

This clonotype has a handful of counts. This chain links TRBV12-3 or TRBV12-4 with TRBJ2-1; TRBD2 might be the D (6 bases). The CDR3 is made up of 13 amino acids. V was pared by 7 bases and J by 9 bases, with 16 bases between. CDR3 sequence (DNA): TGTGCCAGCATCCGAGGCACCGGGGGTGAGCAGTTCTTC. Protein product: CASIRGTGGEQFF.

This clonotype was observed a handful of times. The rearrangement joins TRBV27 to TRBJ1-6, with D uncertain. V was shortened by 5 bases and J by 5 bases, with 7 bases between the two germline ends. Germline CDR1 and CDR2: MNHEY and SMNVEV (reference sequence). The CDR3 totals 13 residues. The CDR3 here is CASSTNHNSPLHF. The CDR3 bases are TGTGCCAGCAGTACCAACCATAATTCACCCCTCCACTTT.

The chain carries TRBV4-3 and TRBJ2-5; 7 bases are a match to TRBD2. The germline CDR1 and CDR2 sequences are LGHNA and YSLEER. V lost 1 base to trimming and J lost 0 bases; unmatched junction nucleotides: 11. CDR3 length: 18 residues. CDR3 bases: TGCGCCAGCAGCCAAGTTCCAGGGTTGGGAGGGTACCAAGAGACCCAGTACTTC. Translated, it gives CASSQVPGLGGYQETQYF.

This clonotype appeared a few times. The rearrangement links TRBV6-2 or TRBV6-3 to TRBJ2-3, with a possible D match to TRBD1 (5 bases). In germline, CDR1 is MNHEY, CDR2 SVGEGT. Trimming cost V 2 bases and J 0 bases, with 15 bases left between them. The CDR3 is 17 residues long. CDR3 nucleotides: TGTGCCAGCAGTTACATCGCTGGCAGGGTTAGCACAGATACGCAGTATTTT. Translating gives CASSYIAGRVSTDTQYF.

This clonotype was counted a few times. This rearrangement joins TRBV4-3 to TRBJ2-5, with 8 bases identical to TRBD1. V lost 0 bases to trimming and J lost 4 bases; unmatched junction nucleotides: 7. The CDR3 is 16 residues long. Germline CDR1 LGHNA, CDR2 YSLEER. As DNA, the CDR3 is TGCGCCAGCAGCCAAGATCGGGGCACAGGGGGAGAGACCCAGTACTTC. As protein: CASSQDRGTGGETQYF.

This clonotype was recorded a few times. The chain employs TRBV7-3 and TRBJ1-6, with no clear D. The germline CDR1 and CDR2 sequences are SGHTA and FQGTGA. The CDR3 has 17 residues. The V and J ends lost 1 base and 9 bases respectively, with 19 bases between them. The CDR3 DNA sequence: TGTGCCAGCAGCTTAATCGGAGGACCCTCTGTCGGTTCACCCCTCCACTTT. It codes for CASSLIGGPSVGSPLHF.

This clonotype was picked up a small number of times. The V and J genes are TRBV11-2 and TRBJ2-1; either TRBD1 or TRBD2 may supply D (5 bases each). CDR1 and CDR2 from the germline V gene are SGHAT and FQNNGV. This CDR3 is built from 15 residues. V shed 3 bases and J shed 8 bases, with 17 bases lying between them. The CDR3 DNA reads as TGTGCCAGCAGCTTTCCGGAGAGGGTAGGGGATGAGCAGTTCTTC. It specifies CASSFPERVGDEQFF.

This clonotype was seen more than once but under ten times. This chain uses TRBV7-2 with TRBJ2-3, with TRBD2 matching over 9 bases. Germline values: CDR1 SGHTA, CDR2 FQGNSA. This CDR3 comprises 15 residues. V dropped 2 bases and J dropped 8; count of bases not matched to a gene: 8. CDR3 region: CASSLMAGGLSTQYF. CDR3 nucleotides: TGTGCCAGCAGCTTAATGGCGGGGGGGCTTAGTACGCAGTATTTT. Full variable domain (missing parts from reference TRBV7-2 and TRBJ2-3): GAGVSQSPSNKVTEKGKDVELRCDPISGHTALYWYRQSLGQGLEFLIYFQGNSAPDKSGLPSDRFSAERTGGSVSTLTIQRTQQEDSAVYLCASSLMAGGLSTQYFGPGTRLTVL.

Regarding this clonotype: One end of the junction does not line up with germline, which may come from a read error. For the CDR3, the DNA is TGCAGTGCTAGAGTTAAAGGCCTAGCCCTCTACAATGAGCAGCTCTTC. Its protein is CSARVKGLALYNEQLF. The rearrangement links TRBV20-1 to TRBJ2-1, with D perhaps matching TRBD2 (5 bases). CDR3 length: 16 amino acids. Germline CDR1 is DFQATT and CDR2 is SNEGSKA (reference sequence).

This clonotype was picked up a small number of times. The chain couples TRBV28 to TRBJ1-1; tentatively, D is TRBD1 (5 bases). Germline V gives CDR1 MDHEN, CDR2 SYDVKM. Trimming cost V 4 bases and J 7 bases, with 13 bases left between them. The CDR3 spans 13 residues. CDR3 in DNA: TGTGCCAGCAGTTCCGGGACTGCGTATGAAGCTTTCTTT. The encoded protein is CASSSGTAYEAFF.

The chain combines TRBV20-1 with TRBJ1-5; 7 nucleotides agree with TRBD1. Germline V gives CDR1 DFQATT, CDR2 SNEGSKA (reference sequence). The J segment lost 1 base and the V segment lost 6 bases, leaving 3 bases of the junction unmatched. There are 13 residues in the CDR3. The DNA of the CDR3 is TGCAGTGCAACAGGGGCAAGCAATCAGCCCCAGCATTTT. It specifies CSATGASNQPQHF.

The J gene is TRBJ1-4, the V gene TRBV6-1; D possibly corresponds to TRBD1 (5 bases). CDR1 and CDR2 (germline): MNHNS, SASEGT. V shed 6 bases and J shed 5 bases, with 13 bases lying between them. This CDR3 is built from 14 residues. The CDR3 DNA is TGTGCCAGCAGATCCGCGGGACCCAATGAAAAACTGTTTTTT. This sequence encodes CASRSAGPNEKLFF.

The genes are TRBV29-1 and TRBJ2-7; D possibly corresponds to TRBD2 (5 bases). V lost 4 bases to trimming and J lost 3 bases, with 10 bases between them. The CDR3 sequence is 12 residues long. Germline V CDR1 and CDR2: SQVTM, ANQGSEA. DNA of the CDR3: TGCAGCGTTGTCGGGGAGAGCTACGAGCAGTACTTC. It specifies CSVVGESYEQYF.

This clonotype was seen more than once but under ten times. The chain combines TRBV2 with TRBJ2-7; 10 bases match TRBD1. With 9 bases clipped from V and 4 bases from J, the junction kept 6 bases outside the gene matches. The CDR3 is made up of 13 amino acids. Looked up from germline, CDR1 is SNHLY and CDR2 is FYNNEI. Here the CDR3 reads CASRDRGPYEQYF. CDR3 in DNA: TGTGCCAGTAGGGACAGGGGCCCTTACGAGCAGTACTTC.